Sequencing of this T cell receptor beta chain was carried out in a study of blood T cell repertoires in COVID-19. Study-wide background: Both acute and convalescent COVID-19 samples were obtained from the United States, Italy and Spain. PBMCs, B-cell-depleted T cells, or T cells were the source of the cDNA or gDNA that made up the material.

V was clipped by 1 base and J by 4 bases, with 14 bases between them. From germline, CDR1 is MNHNS and CDR2 SASEGT. The CDR3 sequence is 16 residues long. The data were produced by immunoSEQ multiplex PCR, yet TCRdb's version contains in-frame clones alone and is incomplete. Counted here are 200,000 to 300,000 clones, around 86% occurring once; the ten biggest clones make up 3.3%. The chain joins TRBV6-1 to TRBJ1-5, with D possibly TRBD1 on 6 matching bases. Sequenced input: PBMCs or T cells enriched from blood (not recorded which). This clonotype was sampled from a woman in her 40s with acute COVID-19. Here the CDR3 reads CASSEVLWDKNQPQHF. DNA for the CDR3: TGTGCCAGCAGTGAAGTGCTGTGGGACAAGAATCAGCCCCAGCATTTT.